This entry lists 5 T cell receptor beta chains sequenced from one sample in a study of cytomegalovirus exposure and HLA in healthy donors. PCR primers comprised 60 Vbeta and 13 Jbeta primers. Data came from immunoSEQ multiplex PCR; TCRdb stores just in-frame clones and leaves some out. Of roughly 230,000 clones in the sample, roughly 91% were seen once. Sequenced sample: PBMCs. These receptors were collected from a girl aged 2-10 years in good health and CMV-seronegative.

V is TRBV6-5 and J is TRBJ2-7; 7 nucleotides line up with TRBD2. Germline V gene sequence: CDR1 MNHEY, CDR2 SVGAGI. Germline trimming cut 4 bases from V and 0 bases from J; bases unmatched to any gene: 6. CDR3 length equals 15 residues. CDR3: CASSSRRERSYEQYF. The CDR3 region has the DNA TGTGCCAGCAGTTCTAGGCGGGAGCGCTCCTACGAGCAGTACTTC.

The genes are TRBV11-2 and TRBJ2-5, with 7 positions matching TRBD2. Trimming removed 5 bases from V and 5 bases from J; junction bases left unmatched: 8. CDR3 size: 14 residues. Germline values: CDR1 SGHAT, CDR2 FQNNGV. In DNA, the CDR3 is TGTGCCAGCAGCGCTAGACTAGCCGGGGAGACCCAGTACTTC. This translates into CASSARLAGETQYF.

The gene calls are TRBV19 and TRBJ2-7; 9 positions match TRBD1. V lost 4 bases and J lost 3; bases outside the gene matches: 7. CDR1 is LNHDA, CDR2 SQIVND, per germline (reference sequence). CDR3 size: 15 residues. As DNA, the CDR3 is TGTGCCAGTAGTAGGACCGGGACAGGGAACTACGAGCAGTACTTC. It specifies CASSRTGTGNYEQYF.

The CDR3 loop is CASSLKATEAFF. The CDR3 DNA sequence: TGTGCCAGCAGCTTGAAAGCCACTGAAGCTTTCTTT. This chain joins TRBV5-6 and TRBJ1-1; no clear D. The CDR3 runs 12 residues. Per the germline V gene, CDR1 is SGHDT and CDR2 is YYEEEE. Between the trimmed V and J ends, which lost 1 base and 4 bases, there was a span of 5 bases.

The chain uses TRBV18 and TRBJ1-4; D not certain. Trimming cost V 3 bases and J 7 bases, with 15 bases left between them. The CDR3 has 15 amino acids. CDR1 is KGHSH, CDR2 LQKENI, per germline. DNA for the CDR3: TGTGCCAGCTCACCTGTCAGAGGGTTGGTTGAAAAACTGTTTTTT. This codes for CASSPVRGLVEKLFF.